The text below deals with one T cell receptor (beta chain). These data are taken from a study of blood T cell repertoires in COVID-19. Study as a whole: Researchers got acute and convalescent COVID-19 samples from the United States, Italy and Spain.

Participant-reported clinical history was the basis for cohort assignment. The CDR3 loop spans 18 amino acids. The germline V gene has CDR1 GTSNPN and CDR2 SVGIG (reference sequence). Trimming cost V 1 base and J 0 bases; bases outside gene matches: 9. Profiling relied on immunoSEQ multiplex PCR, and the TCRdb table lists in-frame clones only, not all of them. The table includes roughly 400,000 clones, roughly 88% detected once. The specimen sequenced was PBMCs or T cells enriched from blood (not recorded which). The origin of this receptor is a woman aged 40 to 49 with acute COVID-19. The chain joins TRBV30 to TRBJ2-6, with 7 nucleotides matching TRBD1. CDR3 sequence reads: CAWSGWDSPSSGANVLTF. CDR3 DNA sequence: TGTGCCTGGAGTGGGTGGGACAGTCCGTCCTCTGGGGCCAACGTCCTGACTTTC.